The 23 T cell receptor beta chains below come from one sample, sequenced in a study of neoadjuvant anti-PD-1 for oral cavity cancer (dated by TCRdb to the early 2020s). The time point label, read with the paper, signifies: after neoadjuvant nivolumab, at surgical resection. Library preparation employed the immunoSEQ multiplex PCR assay. TCRdb re-hosts the immuneACCESS table, in-frame sequences only. Its copies lack some clones; in the studies checked, an unresolved V gene accounts for under half of them, and the cause for the rest is not known. The sample yields about 12,000 clones; 71% were counted once. The top ten clones comprise just over 2.5% of the sample. The sample in question was PBMCs, obtained after nivolumab (anti-PD-1) treatment. These TCRs come from a person aged 35 to 85 with oral cavity squamous cell carcinoma.

The V and J genes are TRBV7-6 and TRBJ2-1; 10 bases fit TRBD2. J was trimmed by 5 bases and V by 8 bases; bases with no gene match: 9. Germline CDR1 and CDR2: SGHVS and FNYEAQ. CDR3 size: 15 residues. CDR3 coding DNA: TGTGCCAGCGGAAGTTGGACTAGCGGAAACAATGAGCAGTTCTTC. It translates to CASGSWTSGNNEQFF.

The chain recombines TRBV30 with TRBJ2-3, with D perhaps matching TRBD2 (7 bases). There are 15 residues in the CDR3. V lost 0 bases, J lost 2 bases, and 12 bases lay in between. Germline CDR1 is GTSNPN and CDR2 is SVGIG (reference sequence). The CDR3 DNA is TGTGCCTGGAGTGTGGGGGGGCGGGACACAGATACGCAGTATTTT. This sequence encodes CAWSVGGRDTDTQYF.

J is TRBJ2-5 and V is TRBV7-8; 12 bases are a match to TRBD2. CDR1 and CDR2 from the germline V gene are SGHVS and FQNEAQ. The CDR3 runs 20 residues. After removal of 0 bases from V and 2 bases from J, the junction contained 13 bases not matched to a gene. The CDR3 region has the DNA TGTGCCAGCAGCTTAGCAAAAAGGCTACTAGCGGGGGGCGAGCAAGAGACCCAGTACTTC. It translates to CASSLAKRLLAGGEQETQYF.

This clone was seen more than once but under ten times. The chain couples TRBV2 to TRBJ2-3; a possible D gene is TRBD1 (7 bases). V lost 7 bases to trimming and J lost 5 bases, with 16 bases between them. Per germline, CDR1 SNHLY and CDR2 FYNNEI. CDR3 length equals 14 residues. The CDR3 region has the DNA TGTGCCAGCATCCAGCGGCAGGGGGGAGATACGCAGTATTTT. It yields the protein CASIQRQGGDTQYF.

The gene calls are TRBV7-9 and TRBJ2-2; 7 nucleotides agree with TRBD2. In germline, CDR1 is SEHNR, CDR2 FQNEAQ (reference sequence). The CDR3 is 17 amino acids. The junction had 10 bases not matched to a gene; V was cut back by 3 bases and J by 3 bases. The CDR3, as DNA: TGTGCCAGCAGCTTGATCCTGGGAGGGCGGGACACCGGGGAGCTGTTTTTT. This sequence encodes CASSLILGGRDTGELFF. Using reference TRBV7-9 and TRBJ2-2 for the parts outside the CDR3, the full variable domain is DTGVSQNPRHKITKRGQNVTFRCDPISEHNRLYWYRQTLGQGPEFLTYFQNEAQLEKSRLLSDRFSAERPKGSFSTLEIQRTEQGDSAMYLCASSLILGGRDTGELFFGEGSRLTVL.

This chain links TRBV7-8 with TRBJ2-1; perhaps TRBD2 as D (5 bases). Germline CDR1 and CDR2: SGHVS and FQNEAQ. V lost 5 bases to trimming and J lost 7 bases, with 18 bases between them. CDR3 length: 15 amino acids. CDR3 nucleotide sequence: TGTGCCAGCAGCCCTCGGAGGCTAGCTATTAATGAGCAGTTCTTC. Translation: CASSPRRLAINEQFF.

This sequence joins TRBV4-1 and TRBJ1-5, with D hard to call. Germline CDR1 is MGHRA and CDR2 is YSYEKL. The CDR3 is 14 residues long. Trimming removed 4 bases at V and 4 bases at J, with 11 bases between. CDR3 sequence (DNA): TGCGCCAGCAGCCGGGGTTTCGGAAATCAGCCCCAGCATTTT. Encoded protein: CASSRGFGNQPQHF.

This chain joins TRBV2 and TRBJ2-1; TRBD2 matches 12 bases. The CDR3 has 15 amino acids. Germline loops: CDR1 SNHLY, CDR2 FYNNEI. V shed 4 bases, J shed 3 bases, and the junction held 1 base outside the gene matches. In nucleotides, the CDR3 is TGTGCCAGCAGTGGACTAGCGGGAGTCTACAATGAGCAGTTCTTC. Protein product: CASSGLAGVYNEQFF.

This clone was seen only a few times. This sequence joins TRBV2 and TRBJ1-2; TRBD1 agrees at 7 bases. Germline lookup yields CDR1 SNHLY and CDR2 FYNNEI. V lost 3 bases, J lost 5 bases, and 12 bases stayed unmatched. The CDR3 has 16 residues. CDR3 DNA: TGTGCCAGCAGTGAGTGGCACGGACAGGCGGGGTATGGCTACACCTTC. This gives the protein CASSEWHGQAGYGYTF.

The J gene is TRBJ2-3, the V gene TRBV5-1; 7 positions agree with TRBD1. Trimming took 5 bases from V and 6 from J; bases not matched to a gene: 12. From germline, CDR1 is SGHRS and CDR2 YFSETQ. The CDR3 extends over 15 amino acids. The DNA for the CDR3 is TGCGCCAGCAGTCGGACAGGAGCAAAGACGGATACGCAGTATTTT. Its translation is CASSRTGAKTDTQYF. Drawing the rest from reference TRBV5-1 and TRBJ2-3, the complete variable domain is KAGVTQTPRYLIKTRGQQVTLSCSPISGHRSVSWYQQTPGQGLQFLFEYFSETQRNKGNFPGRFSGRQFSNSRSEMNVSTLELGDSALYLCASSRTGAKTDTQYFGPGTRLTVL.

This chain links TRBV27 with TRBJ2-7; D is perhaps TRBD1 or TRBD2 (5 bases each). Trimming left V 5 bases short and J 3 bases short, with 11 bases between. Germline V CDR1 and CDR2: MNHEY, SMNVEV (reference sequence). This CDR3 has 13 amino acids. The CDR3 coding sequence is TGTGCCAGCAGTAGCCAGGGAGACTACGAGCAGTACTTC. Amino acid sequence: CASSSQGDYEQYF.

V gene TRBV30 combines with J gene TRBJ2-3; 8 bases match TRBD2. With 1 base clipped from V and 3 bases from J, the junction kept 12 bases outside the gene matches. Germline V gene data show CDR1 as GTSNPN and CDR2 as SVGIG (reference sequence). The CDR3 spans 17 residues. CDR3 protein: CAWSGPGGAGATDTQYF. The CDR3, as DNA: TGTGCCTGGAGTGGACCCGGGGGAGCGGGAGCAACAGATACGCAGTATTTT.

V is TRBV7-6 and J is TRBJ2-1; perhaps TRBD2 as D (5 bases). The CDR3 has 14 residues. CDR1 SGHVS and CDR2 FNYEAQ come from the germline V gene. The V and J ends lost 1 base and 8 bases respectively, with 12 bases between them. CDR3 residues: CASSLELDVHEQFF. The CDR3 DNA is TGTGCCAGCAGCTTAGAACTAGATGTTCATGAGCAGTTCTTC.

The chain links TRBV9 to TRBJ2-5; D not certain. This CDR3 has 12 amino acids. The V gene's germline CDR1 is SGDLS and CDR2 YYNGEE. Deletions cut 3 bases from V and 4 bases from J, with 7 bases between. DNA for the CDR3: TGTGCCAGCAGCGGGGTTTTAGAGACCCAGTACTTC. This translates into CASSGVLETQYF.

The rearrangement joins TRBV6-5 to TRBJ2-7; D unclear. CDR3 length: 14 amino acids. V lost 6 bases, J lost 6 bases, and 18 bases lay in between. Germline V lookup: CDR1 MNHEY, CDR2 SVGAGI. The CDR3 sequence: CASSEGLLLTEQYF. CDR3 nucleotide sequence: TGTGCCAGCAGCGAAGGGCTGCTCCTCACCGAGCAGTACTTC.

This clone was detected only a few times. This chain connects TRBV4-1 to TRBJ1-2, with TRBD1 matching 7 bases. The CDR3 loop spans 15 amino acids. The V segment lost 0 bases and the J segment 5 bases; nucleotides outside the gene matches: 6. CDR1 is MGHRA, CDR2 YSYEKL, per germline. In DNA, the CDR3 is TGCGCCAGCAGCCAAGATTCCGGGACAGCATATGGCTACACCTTC. Amino acids: CASSQDSGTAYGYTF.

V gene TRBV30 combines with J gene TRBJ1-2; TRBD1 might be the D (5 bases). V lost 5 bases and J 2 bases, leaving 15 bases between the germline ends. CDR1 is GTSNPN and CDR2 is SVGIG in the germline V gene (reference sequence). The CDR3 covers 14 residues. CDR3 region: CAWDPGRSNYGYTF. CDR3 nucleotides: TGTGCCTGGGACCCGGGACGATCAAACTATGGCTACACCTTC.

The chain recombines TRBV4-2 with TRBJ1-5; a weak D match, TRBD1 (5 bases). Germline CDR1 is LGHNA and CDR2 is YNFKEQ. This CDR3 is built from 14 residues. V lost 2 bases and J lost 5, with 10 bases in between. DNA of the CDR3: TGTGCCAGCAGCCAACGCCAAGGGGATCAGCCCCAGCATTTT. Its translation: CASSQRQGDQPQHF.

The rearrangement uses TRBV7-9 and TRBJ2-7; 9 nucleotides line up with TRBD1. CDR1 is SEHNR, CDR2 FQNEAQ, per germline (reference sequence). J was trimmed by 2 bases and V by 1 base; bases with no gene match: 3. The CDR3 spans 15 residues. In DNA, the CDR3 is TGTGCCAGCAGCTTAGGAGACAGGGGGGCCTACGAGCAGTACTTC. Translated, it gives CASSLGDRGAYEQYF.

This clone turned up a few times. This chain uses TRBV9 with TRBJ2-7; TRBD1 might be the D (5 bases). Trimming removed 0 bases from V and 3 bases from J, with 13 bases in between. Germline assignment: CDR1 SGDLS and CDR2 YYNGEE. The CDR3 covers 15 residues. The CDR3, as DNA: TGTGCCAGCAGCGTAGTGGACGACAGCTTCTACGAGCAGTACTTC. Encoded protein: CASSVVDDSFYEQYF.

The chain is built from TRBV7-6 and TRBJ2-7; D remains unclear. The CDR3 is 14 amino acids. Between the trimmed V and J ends, which lost 0 bases and 0 bases, there was a span of 6 bases. Per germline, CDR1 SGHVS and CDR2 FNYEAQ. The CDR3 nucleotides are TGTGCCAGCAGCTTAGCCAGCTACTCCTACGAGCAGTACTTC. Its translation: CASSLASYSYEQYF.

V usage is TRBV7-3 and J usage is TRBJ1-1; D is uncertain. The CDR3 loop spans 13 amino acids. Deletions cut 5 bases from V and 1 base from J, with 8 bases between. CDR1 and CDR2 (germline): SGHTA, FQGTGA. CDR3 protein: CASSPFKNTEAFF. CDR3 bases: TGTGCCAGCAGCCCCTTCAAGAACACTGAAGCTTTCTTT.

This chain links TRBV4-1 with TRBJ1-2, with 8 nucleotides matching TRBD1. CDR1 is MGHRA, CDR2 YSYEKL, per germline. CDR3 length equals 19 residues. Trimming removed 1 base from V and 3 bases from J; junction bases left unmatched: 16. CDR3 DNA sequence: TGCGCCAGCAGCCAAGGCCAGGGGGCGCGACTCGAAGTAGACTATGGCTACACCTTC. It translates to CASSQGQGARLEVDYGYTF.